The present TCR beta chain was sequenced within a study of shared clonotypes between healthy human individuals. About the research overall: Researchers drew samples from two women and a few men aged 18 to 49. Each donor contributed plates that comprised three CD4 naive, three CD4 memory, two CD8 naive and one CD8 memory.

Regarding the study as a whole: All-four-donor shared clonotypes had higher generation probabilities than non-shared clonotypes did.

Germline-derived CDR1 and CDR2 are SNHLY and FYNNEI. V lost 9 bases and J 2 bases, leaving 13 bases between the germline ends. This CDR3 comprises 14 residues. With regard to this clone: The target antigen is unknown.

Method: immunoSEQ multiplex PCR; TCRdb's copy keeps in-frame clones and lacks some. The sample records 1.6 million or so clones, approximately 98.5% being singletons. The chain has TRBV2 and TRBJ2-2; D is perhaps TRBD1 (6 bases). The TCR comes from a man aged 25-40 years in good health. Material for sequencing was naive CD4+ T cells sorted from blood. Specified subset: CD45RA+ positively selected. CDR3 sequence (DNA): TGTGCCAGTCGCCTAGGGGGAAACACCGGGGAGCTGTTTTTT. Protein sequence: CASRLGGNTGELFF. The full variable domain, rest sourced from reference TRBV2 and TRBJ2-2, is EPEVTQTPSHQVTQMGQEVILRCVPISNHLYFYWYRQILGQKVEFLVSFYNNEISEKSEIFDDQFSVERPDGSNFTLKIRSTKLEDSAMYFCASRLGGNTGELFFGEGSRLTVL.